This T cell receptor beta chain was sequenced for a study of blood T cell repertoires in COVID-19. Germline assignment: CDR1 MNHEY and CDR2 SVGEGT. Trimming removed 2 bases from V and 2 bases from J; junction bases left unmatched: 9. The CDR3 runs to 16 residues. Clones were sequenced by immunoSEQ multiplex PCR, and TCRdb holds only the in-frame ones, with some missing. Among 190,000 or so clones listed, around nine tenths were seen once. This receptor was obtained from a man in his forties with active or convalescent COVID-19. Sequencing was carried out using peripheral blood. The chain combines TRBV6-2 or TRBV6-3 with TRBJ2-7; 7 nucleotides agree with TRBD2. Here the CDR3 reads CASSYPAGGIPYEQYF. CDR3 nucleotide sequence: TGTGCCAGCAGTTACCCTGCCGGGGGGATCCCCTACGAGCAGTACTTC.